This note documents a single TCR beta chain sequence. The antigen is not known. Diagnoses were established using clinical symptoms, serum thyroxine and TRAb, thyroid ultrasound and orbital computed tomography. Germline CDR1 reads SGHRS; CDR2 reads YFSETQ. The CDR3 runs to 16 residues. Trimming cost V 6 bases and J 4 bases; bases outside gene matches: 10. The source of the sample is a study of T cells in Graves' hyperthyroidism and ophthalmopathy. Points from the study as a whole: Separating ophthalmopathy from stable hyperthyroidism was achieved by a 13 V-J model. Among thyroid clonotypes expanded above 0.001, most also appeared in blood.

From RNA transcripts, TCR beta CDR3 regions were amplified. The primer set for the first-round RT-PCR of the TCR CDR3 was HTBI. MiXCR, applied by TCRdb to the multiplex PCR reads, yields one record per CDR3 protein. The data hold approximately 640,000 distinct CDR3 sequences, with 17% observed a single time. The sequence was obtained from a man in his fifties with Graves' hyperthyroidism. The genes are TRBV5-1 and TRBJ2-3, with 11 bases fitting TRBD2. The sequencing sample was made of blood. The CDR3: CASKRQTSGISDTQYF. In DNA form, the CDR3 reads TGCGCCAGCAAGAGGCAGACTAGCGGGATTTCAGATACGCAGTATTTT.